This TCR beta chain emerged from a study of shared clonotypes between healthy human individuals. Profiled with immunoSEQ multiplex PCR; TCRdb holds only in-frame clones, not every one. The table includes some 1,400,000 clones, roughly 96% detected once. The trim removed 6 bases at V and 8 bases at J, leaving 6 bases unmatched. Germline CDR1 reads MDHEN; CDR2 reads SYDVKM. This CDR3 is 15 amino acids long. Sequencing was done on a sample of naive CD4+ T cells sorted from blood. This sample's subset: CD45RA+ positively selected. The source is a man aged 25-45 years in good health. The gene calls are TRBV28 and TRBJ2-1; 14 positions agree with TRBD2. CDR3 protein: CASREGLAGVYEQFF. CDR3 DNA sequence: TGTGCCAGCAGGGAGGGACTAGCGGGAGTCTATGAGCAGTTCTTC. Using reference TRBV28 and TRBJ2-1 for the parts outside the CDR3, the full variable domain is DVKVTQSSRYLVKRTGEKVFLECVQDMDHENMFWYRQDPGLGLRLIYFSYDVKMKEKGDIPEGYSVSREKKERFSLILESASTNQTSMYLCASREGLAGVYEQFFGPGTRLTVL.